This passage covers 18 T cell receptor beta chains from one sample sequenced in a study of beta chain features in type 1 diabetes (dated by TCRdb to the late 2010s). Points the paper makes about the study in general: In all four CD4+ subsets, TCRB CDR3 length was moderately but significantly shorter in type 1 diabetes patients.

The method was the immunoSEQ multiplex PCR assay. The High Capacity cDNA Reverse Transcription Kit was used to reverse transcribe all of the isolated RNA, meaning that expressed TCRB transcripts were what got sequenced. TCRdb took over this immuneACCESS table, retaining in-frame rearrangements with V and J assigned. Such tables are incomplete; in checked studies, under half of the missing clones stem from an unresolved V gene, and the remainder is unexplained. The sample records 120,000 or so clones, 15% to 20% of which are singletons. The ten largest account for 2% to 2.5% of the sample. These receptors are not linked to any known antigen. The material sequenced was central memory CD4+ T cells from blood. The receptors were gathered from a man aged 25-40 years with type 1 diabetes.

The chain uses TRBV4-2 and TRBJ2-1; maybe TRBD2 (5 bases). This CDR3 contains 12 residues. CDR1 is LGHNA and CDR2 is YNFKEQ in the germline V gene. Trimming cost V 5 bases and J 10 bases, with 12 bases left between them. The CDR3 reads CASSYSAEEQFF. CDR3 coding DNA: TGTGCCAGCAGCTATAGCGCAGAGGAGCAGTTCTTC.

This clone turned up a few times. The chain couples TRBV4-3 to TRBJ2-7; D is unclear. The germline V gene has CDR1 LGHNA and CDR2 YSLEER. The CDR3 sequence is 14 residues long. The V end lost 4 bases, the J end lost 2 bases, and 12 bases lay between the germline ends. The CDR3 sequence is CASSPMAAPYEQYF. In DNA, the CDR3 is TGCGCCAGCAGCCCGATGGCAGCACCCTACGAGCAGTACTTC.

This clone was recorded many times. The chain is built from TRBV30 and TRBJ1-4; the D gene is possibly TRBD1 (5 bases). The ends were cut back, 1 base at V and 5 bases at J, with 14 bases in the middle. The germline V gene has CDR1 GTSNPN and CDR2 SVGIG (reference sequence). The CDR3 extends over 15 amino acids. CDR3 amino acids: CAWSGFGAGNEKLFF. CDR3 sequence (DNA): TGTGCCTGGAGTGGATTTGGGGCAGGGAATGAAAAACTGTTTTTT.

The rearrangement uses TRBV29-1 and TRBJ1-2, with 7 bases identical to TRBD1. V trimming: 8 bases; J trimming: 5 bases; junction bases outside the gene matches: 17. The CDR3 runs 15 residues. The V gene's germline CDR1 is SQVTM and CDR2 ANQGSEA. In nucleotides, the CDR3 is TGCAGCACTGACTTTCTCTCCGGGACAGAATATGGCTACACCTTC. It encodes CSTDFLSGTEYGYTF.

This clone was observed at least ten times. This chain connects TRBV18 to TRBJ2-6, with D perhaps matching TRBD2 (6 bases). CDR1 is KGHSH and CDR2 is LQKENI in the germline V gene. This CDR3 has 16 residues. Trimming took 3 bases from V and 0 from J, leaving 9 bases between them. CDR3 in DNA: TGTGCCAGCTCACCGGAGGGGAGCTCTGGGGCCAACGTCCTGACTTTC. This encodes CASSPEGSSGANVLTF.

This clone was seen a few times. The genes are TRBV7-9 and TRBJ1-6; D may be TRBD1 (6 bases). V lost 4 bases, J lost 1 base, and 8 bases lay in between. The CDR3 extends over 15 amino acids. Germline V gene lookup returns CDR1 SEHNR and CDR2 FQNEAQ (reference sequence). This chain's CDR3 is CASSYGQSYNSPLHF. The DNA for the CDR3 is TGTGCCAGCAGCTATGGACAGTCCTATAATTCACCCCTCCACTTT. The full variable domain, rest sourced from reference TRBV7-9 and TRBJ1-6, is DTGVSQNPRHKITKRGQNVTFRCDPISEHNRLYWYRQTLGQGPEFLTYFQNEAQLEKSRLLSDRFSAERPKGSFSTLEIQRTEQGDSAMYLCASSYGQSYNSPLHFGNGTRLTVT.

This clone turned up a few times. No DNA is shown, since the ends of the CDR3 on it are uncertain; the CDR3 is the one TCRdb lists. The V gene is TRBV7-2, the J gene TRBJ1-1; the table assigns TRBD1, which was not confirmed against the DNA. Looked up from germline, CDR1 is SGHTA and CDR2 is FQGNSA. The CDR3 extends over 15 residues, inclusive of both ends. This CDR3 is CASSRDSTSGTEAFF.

This rearrangement joins TRBV4-2 to TRBJ2-7; 10 bases fit TRBD2. Germline CDR1 and CDR2: LGHNA and YNFKEQ. Trimming took 1 base from V and 7 from J; bases not matched to a gene: 1. This CDR3 is built from 13 residues. The CDR3 here is CASSQASGGEQYF. The DNA for the CDR3 is TGTGCCAGCAGCCAAGCTAGCGGGGGAGAGCAGTACTTC.

The rearrangement joins TRBV28 to TRBJ1-6; D is unresolved. Germline lookup yields CDR1 MDHEN and CDR2 SYDVKM. The CDR3 consists of 13 residues. V was shortened by 7 bases and J by 4 bases, with 8 bases between the two germline ends. DNA of the CDR3: TGTGCCAGCAAAGGGCAGTATAATTCACCCCTCCACTTT. It codes for CASKGQYNSPLHF.

This clone was seen at least ten times. This rearrangement joins TRBV13 to TRBJ2-7; 11 bases are shared with TRBD1. V trimming: 4 bases; J trimming: 4 bases; junction bases outside the gene matches: 6. Germline loops: CDR1 PRHDT, CDR2 FYEKMQ (reference sequence). The CDR3 has 15 amino acids. The CDR3 loop is CASSYGQGARYEQYF. DNA of the CDR3: TGTGCCAGCAGCTACGGACAGGGGGCTAGGTACGAGCAGTACTTC.

This clone occurred a few times. The chain carries TRBV5-1 and TRBJ2-3, with 9 bases that match TRBD2. The germline CDR1 and CDR2 sequences are SGHRS and YFSETQ. The CDR3 spans 16 residues. The J segment lost 3 bases and the V segment lost 0 bases, leaving 5 bases of the junction unmatched. The CDR3 DNA sequence: TGCGCCAGCAGCTTGGTATCTAGCGGGGAAACAGATACGCAGTATTTT. Its translation: CASSLVSSGETDTQYF.

The chain recombines TRBV15 with TRBJ2-5, with TRBD1 matching 10 bases. The CDR3 has 13 residues. The V segment lost 11 bases and the J segment 5 bases; nucleotides outside the gene matches: 8. Germline CDR1 is LNHNV and CDR2 is YYDKDF (reference sequence). The CDR3 reads CAARQGAEETQYF. The CDR3 region has the DNA TGTGCCGCGCGACAGGGGGCGGAGGAGACCCAGTACTTC.

The gene calls are TRBV9 and TRBJ2-3, with a possible D match to TRBD2 (6 bases). V was pared by 4 bases and J by 11 bases, with 17 bases between. CDR3 length: 13 amino acids. Germline CDR1 is SGDLS and CDR2 is YYNGEE. CDR3 amino acids: CASSLFRDSQQYF. DNA of the CDR3: TGTGCCAGCAGCCTTTTTCGGGACTCCCAGCAGTATTTT.

This clone was seen ten or more times. This chain joins TRBV9 and TRBJ2-3; either TRBD1 or TRBD2 may fit D (5 bases each). Deletions cut 5 bases from V and 6 bases from J, with 10 bases between. Germline loops: CDR1 SGDLS, CDR2 YYNGEE. This CDR3 spans 12 amino acids. The CDR3 protein is CASRGTIDTQYF. CDR3 in DNA: TGTGCCAGCAGAGGGACCATCGATACGCAGTATTTT. Complete variable domain (other parts from reference TRBV9 and TRBJ2-3): DSGVTQTPKHLITATGQRVTLRCSPRSGDLSVYWYQQSLDQGLQFLIQYYNGEERAKGNILERFSAQQFPDLHSELNLSSLELGDSALYFCASRGTIDTQYFGPGTRLTVL.

The chain couples TRBV7-2 to TRBJ2-3; no definite D call. Trimming stripped 0 bases from V and 0 bases from J, with 16 bases between. Germline V gene sequence: CDR1 SGHTA, CDR2 FQGNSA. The CDR3 totals 18 residues. Here the CDR3 DNA reads TGTGCCAGCAGCTTAGCGCTACTGAGTATCTCTAGCACAGATACGCAGTATTTT. It is translated as CASSLALLSISSTDTQYF.

This chain connects TRBV27 to TRBJ2-7; D not resolved. The CDR3 runs to 14 residues. CDR1 is MNHEY, CDR2 SMNVEV, per germline (reference sequence). The ends were cut back, 5 bases at V and 0 bases at J, with 11 bases in the middle. The CDR3 protein is CASSPRSLSYEQYF. The CDR3 bases are TGTGCCAGCAGTCCCCGGTCCCTCTCCTACGAGCAGTACTTC.

This clone occurred many times. V is TRBV4-1 and J is TRBJ2-1; perhaps TRBD1 as D (5 bases). Per the germline V gene, CDR1 is MGHRA and CDR2 is YSYEKL. Trimming left V 3 bases short and J 7 bases short, with 19 bases between. The CDR3 extends over 16 amino acids. The CDR3: CASSQTRHGAGNEQFF. Here the CDR3 DNA reads TGCGCCAGCAGCCAGACCCGTCATGGGGCAGGGAATGAGCAGTTCTTC.

This clone was observed a few times. V is TRBV7-9 and J is TRBJ2-1; D is unclear. Trimming cost V 2 bases and J 8 bases, with 7 bases left between them. From germline, CDR1 is SEHNR and CDR2 FQNEAQ (reference sequence). CDR3 length: 12 residues. This CDR3 reads CASSLFGHEQFF. CDR3 coding DNA: TGTGCCAGCAGCTTATTCGGTCATGAGCAGTTCTTC.